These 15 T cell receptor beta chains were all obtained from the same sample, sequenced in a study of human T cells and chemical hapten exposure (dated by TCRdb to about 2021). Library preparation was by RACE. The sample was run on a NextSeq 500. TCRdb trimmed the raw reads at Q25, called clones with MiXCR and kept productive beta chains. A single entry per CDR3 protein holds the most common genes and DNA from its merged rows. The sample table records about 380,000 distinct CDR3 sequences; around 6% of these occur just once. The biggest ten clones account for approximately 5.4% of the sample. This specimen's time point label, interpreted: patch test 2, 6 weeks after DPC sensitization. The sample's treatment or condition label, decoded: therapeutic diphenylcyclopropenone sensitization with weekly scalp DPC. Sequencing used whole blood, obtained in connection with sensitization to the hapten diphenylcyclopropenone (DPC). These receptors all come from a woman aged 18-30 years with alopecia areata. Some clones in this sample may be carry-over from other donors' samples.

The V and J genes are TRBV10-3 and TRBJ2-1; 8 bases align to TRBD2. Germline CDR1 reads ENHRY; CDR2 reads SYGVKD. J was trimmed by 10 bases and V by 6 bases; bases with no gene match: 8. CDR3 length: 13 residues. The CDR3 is CAIRTSDVWEQFF. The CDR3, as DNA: TGTGCCATCAGGACTAGCGACGTATGGGAGCAGTTCTTC.

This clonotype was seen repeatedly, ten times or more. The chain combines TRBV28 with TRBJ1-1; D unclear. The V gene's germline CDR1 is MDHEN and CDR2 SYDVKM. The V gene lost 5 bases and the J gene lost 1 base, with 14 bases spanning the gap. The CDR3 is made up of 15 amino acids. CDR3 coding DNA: TGTGCCAGCAGTCCCGGCGGGCGGGGGAACACTGAAGCTTTCTTT. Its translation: CASSPGGRGNTEAFF.

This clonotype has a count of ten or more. The CDR3 spells CASKEGVAYGYTF. The CDR3 nucleotides read TGTGCCAGCAAAGAGGGGGTAGCCTATGGCTACACCTTC. This chain uses TRBV6-1 with TRBJ1-2, with D perhaps matching TRBD1 (6 bases). The CDR3 has 13 amino acids. CDR1 and CDR2 (germline): MNHNS, SASEGT. Trimming took 7 bases from V and 4 from J, leaving 13 bases between them.

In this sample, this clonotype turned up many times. The CDR3 DNA reads as TGTGCCAGCACCGGGCAGGAGCGCTATGGCTACACCTTC. It specifies CASTGQERYGYTF. The chain employs TRBV12-3 or TRBV12-4 and TRBJ1-2; D is ambiguous. This CDR3 spans 13 amino acids. V lost 7 bases to trimming and J lost 4 bases, with 13 bases between them.

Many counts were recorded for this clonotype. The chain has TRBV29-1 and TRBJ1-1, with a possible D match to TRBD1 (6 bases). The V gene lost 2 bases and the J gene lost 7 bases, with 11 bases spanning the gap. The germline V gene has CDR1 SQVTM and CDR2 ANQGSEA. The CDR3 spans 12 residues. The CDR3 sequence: CSVERGRGEAFF. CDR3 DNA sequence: TGCAGCGTTGAACGGGGGCGAGGTGAAGCTTTCTTT. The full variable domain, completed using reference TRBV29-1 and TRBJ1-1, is SAVISQKPSRDICQRGTSLTIQCQVDSQVTMMFWYRQQPGQSLTLIATANQGSEATYESGFVIDKFPISRPNLTFSTLTVSNMSPEDSSIYLCSVERGRGEAFFGQGTRLTVV.

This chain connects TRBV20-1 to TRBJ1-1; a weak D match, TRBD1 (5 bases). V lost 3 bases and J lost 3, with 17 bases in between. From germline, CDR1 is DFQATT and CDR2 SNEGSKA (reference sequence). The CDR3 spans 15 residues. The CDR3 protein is CSASRWGEWDTEAFF. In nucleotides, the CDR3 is TGCAGTGCTAGCAGGTGGGGGGAATGGGACACTGAAGCTTTCTTT.

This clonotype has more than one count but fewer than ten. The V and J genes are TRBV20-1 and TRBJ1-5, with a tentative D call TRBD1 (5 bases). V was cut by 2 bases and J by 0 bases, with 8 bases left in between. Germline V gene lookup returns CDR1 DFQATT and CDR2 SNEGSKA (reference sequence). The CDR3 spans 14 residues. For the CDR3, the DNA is TGCAGTGCTAGACCGGGGGTTAGCAATCAGCCCCAGCATTTT. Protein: CSARPGVSNQPQHF.

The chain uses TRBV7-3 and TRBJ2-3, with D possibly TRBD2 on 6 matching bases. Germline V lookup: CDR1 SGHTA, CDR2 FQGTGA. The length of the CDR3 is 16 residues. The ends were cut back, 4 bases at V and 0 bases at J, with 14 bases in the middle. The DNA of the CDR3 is TGTGCCAGCAGCTCCGCGGAGCGGGCTAGCACAGATACGCAGTATTTT. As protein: CASSSAERASTDTQYF.

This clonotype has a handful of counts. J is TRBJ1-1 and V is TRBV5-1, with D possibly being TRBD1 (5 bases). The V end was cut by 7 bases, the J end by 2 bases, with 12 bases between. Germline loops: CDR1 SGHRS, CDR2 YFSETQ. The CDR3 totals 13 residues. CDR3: CASQDQGNTEAFF. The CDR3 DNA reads TGCGCCAGCCAGGATCAGGGAAACACTGAAGCTTTCTTT.

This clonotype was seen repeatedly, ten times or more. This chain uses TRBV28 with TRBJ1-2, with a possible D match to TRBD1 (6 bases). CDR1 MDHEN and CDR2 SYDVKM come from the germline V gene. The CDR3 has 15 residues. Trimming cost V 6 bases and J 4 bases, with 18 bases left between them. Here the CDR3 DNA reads TGTGCCAGCAGACAGAGGACAGATAACTTCTATGGCTACACCTTC. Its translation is CASRQRTDNFYGYTF.

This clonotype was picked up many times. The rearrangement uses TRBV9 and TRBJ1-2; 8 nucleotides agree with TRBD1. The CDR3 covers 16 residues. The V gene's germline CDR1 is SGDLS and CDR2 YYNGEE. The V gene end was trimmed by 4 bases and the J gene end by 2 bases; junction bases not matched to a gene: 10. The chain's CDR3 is CASSPKGWTGNYGYTF. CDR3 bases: TGTGCCAGCAGCCCGAAAGGGTGGACAGGGAACTATGGCTACACCTTC.

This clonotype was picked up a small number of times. The CDR3 DNA follows: TGTGCCAGCAGTGTGGGGGTGGAGACCCAGTACTTC. Amino acid sequence: CASSVGVETQYF. The chain couples TRBV28 to TRBJ2-5; possibly TRBD1 or TRBD2 for D (5 bases each). Looked up from germline, CDR1 is MDHEN and CDR2 is SYDVKM. The CDR3 sequence is 12 residues long. Trimming cost V 5 bases and J 5 bases, with 9 bases left between them. The entire variable domain, with the rest obtained from reference TRBV28 and TRBJ2-5, is as follows: DVKVTQSSRYLVKRTGEKVFLECVQDMDHENMFWYRQDPGLGLRLIYFSYDVKMKEKGDIPEGYSVSREKKERFSLILESASTNQTSMYLCASSVGVETQYFGPGTRLLVL.

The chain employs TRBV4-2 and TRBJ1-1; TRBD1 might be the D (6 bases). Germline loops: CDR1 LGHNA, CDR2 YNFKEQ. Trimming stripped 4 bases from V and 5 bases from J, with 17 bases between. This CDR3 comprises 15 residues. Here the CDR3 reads CASSPRNTGRTEAFF. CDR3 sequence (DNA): TGTGCCAGCAGCCCGCGAAACACAGGGAGGACTGAAGCTTTCTTT.

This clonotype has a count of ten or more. Here the CDR3 reads CASSYAWQGDTQYF. The DNA for the CDR3 is TGTGCCAGCAGTTACGCGTGGCAGGGAGATACGCAGTATTTT. The chain joins TRBV6-5 to TRBJ2-3, with a weak D call TRBD1 (5 bases). The germline V gene encodes CDR1 MNHEY and CDR2 SVGAGI. V was trimmed by 2 bases and J by 5 bases, leaving 11 bases between them. This CDR3 is built from 14 residues.

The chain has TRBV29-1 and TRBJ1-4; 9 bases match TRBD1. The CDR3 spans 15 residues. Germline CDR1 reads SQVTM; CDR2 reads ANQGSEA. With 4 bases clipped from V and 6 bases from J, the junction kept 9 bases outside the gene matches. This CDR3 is CSVGDRDGVYEKLFF. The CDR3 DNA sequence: TGCAGCGTTGGGGACAGGGATGGGGTCTATGAAAAACTGTTTTTT.